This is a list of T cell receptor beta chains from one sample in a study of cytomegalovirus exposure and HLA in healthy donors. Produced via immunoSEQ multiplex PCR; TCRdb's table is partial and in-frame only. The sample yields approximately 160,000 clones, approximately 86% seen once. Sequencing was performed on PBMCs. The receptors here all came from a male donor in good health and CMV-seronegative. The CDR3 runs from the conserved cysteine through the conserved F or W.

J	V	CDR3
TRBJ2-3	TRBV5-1	CASSLRGTSGGDTLAWDTQYF
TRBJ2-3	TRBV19	CASSTRQGGTDTQYF
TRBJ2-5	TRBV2	CASSEARAGGGPEYF
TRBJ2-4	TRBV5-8	CASRRAGAKNIQYF
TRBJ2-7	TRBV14	CASSQDGREGSTTYEQYF
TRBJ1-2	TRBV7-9	CASSLAGQTNYGYTF
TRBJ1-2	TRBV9	CASSGRPTQVGYGYTF
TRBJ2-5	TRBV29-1	CSVVAGVKETQYF
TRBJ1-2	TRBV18	CASSQVSRGTVNYGYTF
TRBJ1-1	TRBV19	CASSMIRGRSNTEAFF
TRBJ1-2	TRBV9	CASRQLTGEYGYTF
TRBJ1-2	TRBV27	CASSLGQNYGYTF
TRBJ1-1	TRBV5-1	CASSLGRGTEAFF
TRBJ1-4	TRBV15	CATSRTGGQGEKLFF
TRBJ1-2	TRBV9	CASSATGDYGYTF
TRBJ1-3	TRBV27	CASSLAGSNGNTIYF
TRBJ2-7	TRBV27	CASSSTQTPGEQYF
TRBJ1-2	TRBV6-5	CAIRTGTGGGYGYTF
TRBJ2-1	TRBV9	CASSVGEALYNEQFF
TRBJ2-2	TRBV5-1	CASRDDRDTNTGELFF
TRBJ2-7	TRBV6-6	CASRPQGIPYEQYF
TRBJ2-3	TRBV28	CASSSLPGVSTDTQYF
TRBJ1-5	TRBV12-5	CASGTGAGANQPQHF
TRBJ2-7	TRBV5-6	CASSDRRGNEYEQYF
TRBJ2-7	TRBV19	CASSSGQGVRSYEQYF
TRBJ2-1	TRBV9	CASSVAREWGQGIYNEQFF
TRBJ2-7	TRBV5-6	CASSSRDRTHYEQYF
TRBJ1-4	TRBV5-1	CASSPGLGGEKLFF
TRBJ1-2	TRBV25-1	CASSTGRELGGYTF
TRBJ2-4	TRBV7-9	CASSLAGGGQGANIQYF
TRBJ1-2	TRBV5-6	CASSNSRGAGGYTF
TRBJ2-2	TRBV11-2	CASSFVVFLQGAAGELFF
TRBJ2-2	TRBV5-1	CASSFGDTNTGELFF
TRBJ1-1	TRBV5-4	CASSAPWSPAEAFF
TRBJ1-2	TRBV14	CASSGWTGRGYTF
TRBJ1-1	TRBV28	CATNRQGVTEAFF
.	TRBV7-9	CASSLAGTDYEQYF
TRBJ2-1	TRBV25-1	CASSDWDSSAPFF
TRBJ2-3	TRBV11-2	CASSLYMRDTDTQYF
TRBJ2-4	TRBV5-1	CASGTSGGAKNIQYF
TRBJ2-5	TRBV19	CASSIGGTGAQYF
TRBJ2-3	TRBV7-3	CASSQTVNRVSTDTQYF
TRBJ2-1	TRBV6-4	CASSDSIGDSHNEQFF